The TCR beta chain under discussion was sequenced for a study of regulatory T cells in long-lasting Graves disease. Study in general: Freshly diagnosed Graves' patients had used antithyroid drugs for under 3 months. General observations from the study: Favoring TRBV28, TRBJ1-2 and TRBJ2-5 was a feature seen in persistent disease.

Time point described: newly diagnosed GD, antithyroid drugs for less than 3 months. Following extraction of RNA from PBMCs, that RNA was used to make the TCR library. TCR beta libraries were built with iRepertoire HTBI primers and Arm-PCR of CDR3 regions. MiXCR, applied by TCRdb to the multiplex PCR reads, yields one record per CDR3 protein. The table has roughly 610,000 distinct CDR3 sequences, roughly 16% seen once. There are 14 residues in the CDR3. CDR1 is MNHNS and CDR2 is SASEGT in the germline V gene. V trimming: 6 bases; J trimming: 6 bases; junction bases outside the gene matches: 10. Points on this clonotype: Its specificity is unknown. Being one base from a much bigger clone, this may be a read error.

The sample also formed part of further work on T cells in Graves' hyperthyroidism and ophthalmopathy. According to that study: Disease duration under 2 months; hyperthyroidism patients were aged 18 to 65. The HTBI set primed first-round TCR CDR3 RT-PCR.

The gene calls are TRBV6-1 and TRBJ2-7; 8 bases map to TRBD2. The sample consisted of peripheral blood mononuclear cells (PBMCs), taken at new diagnosis, from a patient treated with antithyroid drugs. The sequence came from a woman in her twenties or thirties with Graves disease. In DNA form, the CDR3 reads TGTGCCAGCAGCTTTAGCGGGGCCGTGGGCGAGCAGTACTTC. It specifies CASSFSGAVGEQYF.